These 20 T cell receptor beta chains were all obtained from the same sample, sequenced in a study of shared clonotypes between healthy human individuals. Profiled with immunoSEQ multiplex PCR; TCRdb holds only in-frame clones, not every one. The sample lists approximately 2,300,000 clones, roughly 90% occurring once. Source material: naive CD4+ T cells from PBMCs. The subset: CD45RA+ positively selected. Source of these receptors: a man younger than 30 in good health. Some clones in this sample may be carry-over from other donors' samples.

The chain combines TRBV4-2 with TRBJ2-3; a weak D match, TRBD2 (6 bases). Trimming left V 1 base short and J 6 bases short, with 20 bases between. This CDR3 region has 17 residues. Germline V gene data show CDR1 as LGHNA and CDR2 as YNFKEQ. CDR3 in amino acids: CASSQGPGEARWDTQYF. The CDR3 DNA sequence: TGTGCCAGCAGCCAAGGGCCCGGGGAGGCTCGATGGGATACGCAGTATTTT.

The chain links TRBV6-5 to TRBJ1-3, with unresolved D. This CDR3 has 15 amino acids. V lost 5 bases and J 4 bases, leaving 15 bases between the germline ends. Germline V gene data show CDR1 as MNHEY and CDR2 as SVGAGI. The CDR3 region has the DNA TGTGCCAGCAGTCGACTGGGGTCGGGGGGAAACACCATATATTTT. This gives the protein CASSRLGSGGNTIYF.

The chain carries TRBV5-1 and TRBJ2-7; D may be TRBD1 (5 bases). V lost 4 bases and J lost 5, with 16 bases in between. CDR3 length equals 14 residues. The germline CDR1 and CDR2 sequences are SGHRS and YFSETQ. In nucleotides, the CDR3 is TGCGCCAGCAGCCTCCGGACACCTTACCACGAGCAGTACTTC. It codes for CASSLRTPYHEQYF. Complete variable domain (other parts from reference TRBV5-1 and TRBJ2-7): KAGVTQTPRYLIKTRGQQVTLSCSPISGHRSVSWYQQTPGQGLQFLFEYFSETQRNKGNFPGRFSGRQFSNSRSEMNVSTLELGDSALYLCASSLRTPYHEQYFGPGTRLTVT.

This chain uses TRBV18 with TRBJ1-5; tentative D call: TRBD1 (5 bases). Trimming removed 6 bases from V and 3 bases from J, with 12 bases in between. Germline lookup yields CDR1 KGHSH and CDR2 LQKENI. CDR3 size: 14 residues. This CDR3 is CASSRDGLNQPQHF. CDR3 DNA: TGTGCCAGCTCGCGGGACGGACTCAATCAGCCCCAGCATTTT.

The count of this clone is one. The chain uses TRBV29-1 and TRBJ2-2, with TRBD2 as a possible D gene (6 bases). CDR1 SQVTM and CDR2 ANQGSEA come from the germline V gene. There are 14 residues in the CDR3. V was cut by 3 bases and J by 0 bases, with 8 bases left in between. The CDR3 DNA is TGCAGCGTTGATCCGGGGGCGAACACCGGGGAGCTGTTTTTT. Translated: CSVDPGANTGELFF.

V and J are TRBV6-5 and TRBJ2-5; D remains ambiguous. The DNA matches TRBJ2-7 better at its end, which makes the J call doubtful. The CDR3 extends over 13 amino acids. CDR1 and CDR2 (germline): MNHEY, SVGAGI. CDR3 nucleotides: TGTGCCAGCAGTTACACGTCGGGCGACGAGCAGTACTTC. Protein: CASSYTSGDEQYF.

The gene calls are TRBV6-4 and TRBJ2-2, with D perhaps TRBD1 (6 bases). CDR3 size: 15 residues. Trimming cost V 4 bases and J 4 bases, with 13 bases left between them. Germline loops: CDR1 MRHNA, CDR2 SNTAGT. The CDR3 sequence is CASSGQTGGTGELFF. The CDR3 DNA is TGTGCCAGCAGTGGCCAGACAGGTGGCACCGGGGAGCTGTTTTTT.

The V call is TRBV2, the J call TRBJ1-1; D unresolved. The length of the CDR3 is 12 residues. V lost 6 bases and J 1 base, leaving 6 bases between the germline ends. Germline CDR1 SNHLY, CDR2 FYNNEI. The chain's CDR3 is CASRIGNTEAFF. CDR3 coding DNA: TGTGCCAGCAGGATCGGGAACACTGAAGCTTTCTTT. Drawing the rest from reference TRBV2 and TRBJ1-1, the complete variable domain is EPEVTQTPSHQVTQMGQEVILRCVPISNHLYFYWYRQILGQKVEFLVSFYNNEISEKSEIFDDQFSVERPDGSNFTLKIRSTKLEDSAMYFCASRIGNTEAFFGQGTRLTVV.

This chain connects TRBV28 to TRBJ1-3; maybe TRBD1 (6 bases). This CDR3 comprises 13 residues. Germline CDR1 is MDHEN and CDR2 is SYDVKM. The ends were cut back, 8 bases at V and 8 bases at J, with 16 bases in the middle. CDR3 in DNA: TGTGCCAGCCAGGACAGTGGTTTTGACACCATATATTTT. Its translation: CASQDSGFDTIYF.

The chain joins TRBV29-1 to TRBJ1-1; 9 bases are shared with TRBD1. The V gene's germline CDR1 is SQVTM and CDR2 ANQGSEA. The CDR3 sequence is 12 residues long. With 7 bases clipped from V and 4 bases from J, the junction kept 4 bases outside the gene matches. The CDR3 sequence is CSGEDRGTEAFF. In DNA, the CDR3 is TGCAGCGGGGAGGACAGGGGCACTGAAGCTTTCTTT.

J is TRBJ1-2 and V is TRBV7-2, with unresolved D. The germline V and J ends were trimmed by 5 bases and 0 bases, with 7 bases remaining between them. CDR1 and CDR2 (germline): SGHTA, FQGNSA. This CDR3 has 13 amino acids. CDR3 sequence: CASSQVPNYGYTF. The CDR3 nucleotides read TGTGCCAGCAGCCAAGTACCTAACTATGGCTACACCTTC.

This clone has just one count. The CDR3 sequence is CASSLAIRGDGYTF. In DNA, the CDR3 is TGCGCCAGCAGCTTGGCGATTCGAGGAGATGGCTACACCTTC. This sequence joins TRBV5-1 and TRBJ1-2; D ambiguous. Trimming pared 0 bases from V and 6 bases from J, leaving 12 bases between. Germline assignment: CDR1 SGHRS and CDR2 YFSETQ. The CDR3 extends over 14 amino acids. The full variable domain, its missing parts supplied by reference TRBV5-1 and TRBJ1-2, is KAGVTQTPRYLIKTRGQQVTLSCSPISGHRSVSWYQQTPGQGLQFLFEYFSETQRNKGNFPGRFSGRQFSNSRSEMNVSTLELGDSALYLCASSLAIRGDGYTFGSGTRLTVV.

The CDR3 spells CASSPRSTRQAGFGYTF. The CDR3 DNA is TGCGCCAGCAGCCCCCGATCAACGAGACAGGCGGGTTTTGGCTACACCTTC. V gene TRBV4-1 combines with J gene TRBJ1-2; TRBD1 might be the D (6 bases). V lost 4 bases and J 7 bases, leaving 25 bases between the germline ends. Germline-derived CDR1 and CDR2 are MGHRA and YSYEKL. The CDR3 sequence is 17 residues long.

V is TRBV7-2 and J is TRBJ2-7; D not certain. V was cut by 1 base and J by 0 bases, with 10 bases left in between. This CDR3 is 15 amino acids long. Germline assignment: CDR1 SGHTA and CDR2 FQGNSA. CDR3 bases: TGTGCCAGCAGCTTAGGACGTCTTCTCTCCTACGAGCAGTACTTC. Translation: CASSLGRLLSYEQYF.

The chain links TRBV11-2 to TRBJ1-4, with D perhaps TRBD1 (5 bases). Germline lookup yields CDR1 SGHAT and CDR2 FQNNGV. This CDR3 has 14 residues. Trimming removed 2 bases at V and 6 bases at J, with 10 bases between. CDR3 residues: CASSLSGLYEKLFF. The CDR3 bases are TGTGCCAGCAGCTTATCAGGGCTCTATGAAAAACTGTTTTTT.

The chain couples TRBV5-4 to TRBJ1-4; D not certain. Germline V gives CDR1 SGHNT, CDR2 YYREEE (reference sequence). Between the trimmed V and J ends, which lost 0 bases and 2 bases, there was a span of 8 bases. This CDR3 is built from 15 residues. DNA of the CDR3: TGTGCCAGCAGCTTGGTTCCGCAGACTAATGAAAAACTGTTTTTT. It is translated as CASSLVPQTNEKLFF.

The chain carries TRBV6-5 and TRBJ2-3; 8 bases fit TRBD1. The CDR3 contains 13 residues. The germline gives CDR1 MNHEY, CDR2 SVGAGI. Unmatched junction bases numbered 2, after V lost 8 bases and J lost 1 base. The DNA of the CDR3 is TGTGCCAGCTCGGGACAGGGCACAGATACGCAGTATTTT. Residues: CASSGQGTDTQYF.

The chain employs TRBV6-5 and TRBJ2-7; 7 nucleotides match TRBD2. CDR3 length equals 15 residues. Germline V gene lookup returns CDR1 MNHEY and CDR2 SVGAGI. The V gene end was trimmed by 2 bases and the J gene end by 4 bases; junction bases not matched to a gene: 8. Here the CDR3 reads CASSYQLAAPYEQYF. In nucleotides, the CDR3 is TGTGCCAGCAGTTACCAGCTAGCGGCCCCTTACGAGCAGTACTTC.

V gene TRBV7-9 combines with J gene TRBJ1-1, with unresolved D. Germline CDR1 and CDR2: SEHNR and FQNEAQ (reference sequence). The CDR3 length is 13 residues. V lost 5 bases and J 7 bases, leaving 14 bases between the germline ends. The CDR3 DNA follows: TGTGCCAGCAGCCCCGGACGGAACCATGAAGCTTTCTTT. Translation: CASSPGRNHEAFF.

The CDR3 here is CATYRDGYEQYF. DNA of the CDR3: TGTGCCACCTACAGGGATGGGTACGAGCAGTACTTC. V gene TRBV28 combines with J gene TRBJ2-7; possibly TRBD1 for D (6 bases). Trimming took off 10 bases at V and 4 bases at J, with 14 bases between the two ends. The germline CDR1 and CDR2 sequences are MDHEN and SYDVKM. The CDR3 runs 12 residues.